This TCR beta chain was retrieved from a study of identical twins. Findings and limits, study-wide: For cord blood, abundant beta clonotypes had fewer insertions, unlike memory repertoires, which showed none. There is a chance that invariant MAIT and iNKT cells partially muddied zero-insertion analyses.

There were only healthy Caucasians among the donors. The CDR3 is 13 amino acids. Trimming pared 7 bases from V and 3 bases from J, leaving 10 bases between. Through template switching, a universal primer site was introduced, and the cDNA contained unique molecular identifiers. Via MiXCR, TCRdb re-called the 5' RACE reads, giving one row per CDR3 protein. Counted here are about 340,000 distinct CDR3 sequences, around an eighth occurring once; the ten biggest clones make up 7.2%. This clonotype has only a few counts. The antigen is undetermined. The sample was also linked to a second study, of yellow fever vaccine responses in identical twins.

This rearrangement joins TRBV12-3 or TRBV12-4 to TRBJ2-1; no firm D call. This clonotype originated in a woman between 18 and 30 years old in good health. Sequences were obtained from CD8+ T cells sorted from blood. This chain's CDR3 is CASNLRNYNEQFF. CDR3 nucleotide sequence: TGTGCCAGCAACCTACGGAACTACAATGAGCAGTTCTTC.